This T cell receptor beta chain is from a study of long-term antiretroviral therapy in people with HIV. This CDR3 is built from 11 residues. CDR1 and CDR2 from the germline V gene are MNHNY and SVGAGI (reference sequence). With 9 bases clipped from V and 8 bases from J, the junction kept 5 bases outside the gene matches. This clone was seen a few times. At the survey level, the v3.0 immunoSEQ assay was run. Repertoires were generated with immunoSEQ multiplex PCR, while TCRdb's copy carries only in-frame clones and drops some. This sample has fewer than 35,000 clones; about 83% occur once, and the top ten carry just over 7%.

The TCR was taken from a woman aged 45-65 years with HIV. Sequences were derived from unsorted PBMCs, sampled 2 years after starting antiretroviral therapy. The chain combines TRBV6-6 with TRBJ1-2; 8 bases match TRBD1. As DNA, the CDR3 is TGTGCCAGTCAGACAGGGGAAGGCTACACCTTC. It translates to CASQTGEGYTF.